This TCR beta chain was captured by sequencing in a study of T cell repertoires in cytomegalovirus infection. General study findings and limits: Dominating the ex vivo response were HLA-C-restricted CMV-specific TCR beta clonotypes.

As to this clonotype: Its cognate antigen is unknown.

One entry per CDR3 protein results from TCRdb running MiXCR on the reads. The sample records hundreds of thousands of distinct CDR3 sequences, approximately 30% being singletons. Deletions cut 2 bases from V and 5 bases from J, with 9 bases between. This CDR3 has 13 amino acids. The V gene's germline CDR1 is MNHGY and CDR2 SAAAGT. This rearrangement joins TRBV6-8 to TRBJ1-1; weak D call: TRBD1 (5 bases). Specimen: cultured CD8+ T cells from PBMCs, collected from culture after CMV antigen stimulation. The clonotype was recovered from a human donor in good health (CMV status not recorded). Some clones in this sample may be carry-over from other donors' samples. The DNA for the CDR3 is TGTGCCAGCAGTTACGGGGGGGAGACTGAAGCTTTCTTT. Translation gives CASSYGGETEAFF.